Included here is one T cell receptor beta chain sequence, with context. Its specificity is unknown. This CDR3 has 13 residues. The germline V gene has CDR1 SGHTA and CDR2 FQGNSA. Reprocessing the 5' RACE reads, TCRdb reports a single entry for every CDR3 protein and omits DNA. This sample carries some 400,000 distinct CDR3 sequences, with 2% to 2.5% going to the ten biggest clones. This specimen belongs to a study of monozygotic twins with inflammatory bowel disease. Findings and caveats of the study: Especially where disease activity was present, IBD patients had fewer clonotypes in common with others than healthy twins did. The analysis yielded no support for one strong signal or clonotype associated with IBD.

The sequence came from a human donor with ulcerative colitis or Crohn's disease, or a healthy co-twin of an affected twin (not recorded which). The chain recombines TRBV7-2 with TRBJ2-7; TCRdb's D call of TRBD1 is untestable without DNA. Material: blood. The CDR3 sequence: CASSFDSLEVQYF.